These 29 T cell receptor beta chains were sequenced from one sample in a study of TIL therapy for anti-PD-1-resistant metastatic lung cancer. The immunoSEQ assay was v3. The table came from immunoSEQ multiplex PCR; TCRdb's copy has only in-frame clones and leaves some out. The sample includes thousands of clones, over 65% of them seen just once. Time point meaning: pre-treatment sample, taken before nivolumab and TIL therapy. The tumor samples were excised metastases, mostly pleural nodules or supraclavicular lymph nodes. The sequencing here drew on tumor tissue, taken at baseline. The receptors come from a person aged 25-85 years with non-small cell lung cancer.

The chain joins TRBV30 to TRBJ2-1; D uncertain. The V gene lost 5 bases and the J gene lost 0 bases, with 8 bases spanning the gap. The CDR3 runs to 13 residues. The germline V gene has CDR1 GTSNPN and CDR2 SVGIG (reference sequence). The CDR3 region is CAWAPSSYNEQFF. The CDR3 DNA reads TGTGCCTGGGCCCCCAGCTCCTACAATGAGCAGTTCTTC.

The count of this clone is one. The chain uses TRBV6-4 and TRBJ2-1; 8 nucleotides align to TRBD2. The CDR3 has 14 amino acids. The ends lost 5 bases at V and 8 bases at J; junction bases unmatched: 8. Germline loops: CDR1 MRHNA, CDR2 SNTAGT. CDR3 in amino acids: CASSTGGRSDEQFF. CDR3 DNA: TGTGCCAGCAGTACGGGGGGGCGATCGGATGAGCAGTTCTTC.

V gene TRBV5-5 combines with J gene TRBJ2-7; 11 bases are shared with TRBD2. V lost 5 bases, J lost 6 bases, and 10 bases stayed unmatched. The CDR3 runs 15 residues. The germline V gene encodes CDR1 SGHKS and CDR2 YYEKEE (reference sequence). Here the CDR3 reads CASRPTSGSDGEQYF. As DNA, the CDR3 is TGTGCCAGCAGACCCACTAGCGGGAGTGATGGCGAGCAGTACTTC.

The chain uses TRBV3-1 (or the pseudogene TRBV3-2) and TRBJ2-5; TRBD2 aligns across 10 bases. V shed 4 bases and J 5 bases; nucleotides not matched to a gene: 13. Germline loops: CDR1 LGHDT, CDR2 YNNKEL (reference sequence). This CDR3 has 17 residues. DNA of the CDR3: TGTGCCAGCAGCCGCTCTCCCGAGGGACTAGCGATCGAGACCCAGTACTTC. It yields the protein CASSRSPEGLAIETQYF.

The chain combines TRBV13 with TRBJ1-2; D is possibly TRBD1 (5 bases). Germline V CDR1 and CDR2: PRHDT, FYEKMQ (reference sequence). CDR3 size: 13 residues. The V and J ends lost 5 bases and 6 bases respectively, with 13 bases between them. CDR3 sequence reads: CASSPGRSDGYTF. The CDR3 region has the DNA TGTGCCAGCAGCCCGGGACGGTCGGATGGCTACACCTTC. Based on the CDR3 plus reference TRBV13 and TRBJ1-2, the full variable domain is AAGVIQSPRHLIKEKRETATLKCYPIPRHDTVYWYQQGPGQDPQFLISFYEKMQSDKGSIPDRFSAQQFSDYHSELNMSSLELGDSALYFCASSPGRSDGYTFGSGTRLTVV.

The J gene is TRBJ2-1, the V gene TRBV5-1; 11 nucleotides agree with TRBD2. The V and J ends lost 3 bases and 8 bases, in that order; junction bases with no gene match: 7. Germline-derived CDR1 and CDR2 are SGHRS and YFSETQ. This CDR3 region has 15 residues. CDR3 amino acids: CASSSLTSGSYEQFF. The CDR3 DNA reads TGCGCCAGCAGCTCCCTCACTAGCGGGAGCTATGAGCAGTTCTTC.

This clone was picked up a small number of times. The chain links TRBV27 to TRBJ1-6; D unresolved. V was trimmed by 5 bases and J by 0 bases, leaving 20 bases between them. CDR1 and CDR2 from the germline V gene are MNHEY and SMNVEV (reference sequence). The CDR3 length is 19 residues. The chain's CDR3 is CASSPSGSVISSYNSPLHF. The CDR3 nucleotides are TGTGCCAGCAGTCCCTCCGGGTCCGTTATTAGCTCCTATAATTCACCCCTCCACTTT.

This clone was seen a handful of times. This chain joins TRBV6-5 and TRBJ2-1; perhaps TRBD1 as D (5 bases). Germline CDR1 reads MNHEY; CDR2 reads SVGAGI. V lost 8 bases, J lost 3 bases, and 11 bases lay in between. This CDR3 contains 13 residues. The CDR3 DNA sequence: TGTGCCAGCCGGTCGGACAACTACAATGAGCAGTTCTTC. Amino acid sequence: CASRSDNYNEQFF.

The V and J genes are TRBV5-1 and TRBJ1-1; 11 bases fit TRBD1. V was clipped by 7 bases and J by 4 bases; unmatched bases: 9. Looked up from germline, CDR1 is SGHRS and CDR2 is YFSETQ. CDR3 length: 15 amino acids. CDR3 in amino acids: CASADRGRIGTEAFF. DNA of the CDR3: TGCGCCAGCGCGGACAGGGGGCGTATCGGCACTGAAGCTTTCTTT.

This clone showed up just once. The genes are TRBV4-1 and TRBJ2-1; 15 bases fit TRBD2. Germline V gene sequence: CDR1 MGHRA, CDR2 YSYEKL. V lost 0 bases to trimming and J lost 8 bases; unmatched junction nucleotides: 8. The CDR3 extends over 18 amino acids. The CDR3 protein is CASSQEGGGLAGGYEQFF. The CDR3 DNA reads TGCGCCAGCAGCCAAGAAGGGGGGGGACTAGCGGGAGGATATGAGCAGTTCTTC.

The rearrangement links TRBV5-4 to TRBJ1-2, with 10 bases matching TRBD1. V lost 4 bases, J lost 8 bases, and 8 bases stayed unmatched. From germline, CDR1 is SGHNT and CDR2 YYREEE (reference sequence). The CDR3 consists of 14 residues. CDR3 DNA: TGTGCCAGCAGCCAGACAGGGGGCGTCCGCGGCTACACCTTC. Translated: CASSQTGGVRGYTF.

The chain recombines TRBV23-1 with TRBJ1-2, with a weak D call TRBD1 (5 bases). TRBV23-1 is marked as an open reading frame, function uncertain. V was trimmed by 8 bases and J by 7 bases, leaving 17 bases between them. The CDR3 length is 13 residues. This chain's CDR3 is CASLLRDGCGYTF. The CDR3 region has the DNA TGCGCCAGCCTTCTTCGGGACGGCTGTGGCTACACCTTC.

This clone was seen a few times. The J gene is TRBJ1-6, the V gene TRBV30; D is unresolved. The CDR3 covers 15 residues. Trimming took 0 bases from V and 7 from J, leaving 13 bases between them. Germline CDR1 GTSNPN, CDR2 SVGIG (reference sequence). DNA for the CDR3: TGTGCCTGGAGTGTAGCGGCGGCGGGAAATTCACCCCTCCACTTT. Its translation is CAWSVAAAGNSPLHF.

V and J are TRBV7-9 and TRBJ1-1, with D uncertain. The CDR3 totals 14 residues. CDR1 SEHNR and CDR2 FQNEAQ come from the germline V gene (reference sequence). V was pared by 3 bases and J by 0 bases, with 8 bases between. The DNA of the CDR3 is TGTGCCAGCAGCTTGTGGCAGATGAACACTGAAGCTTTCTTT. It encodes CASSLWQMNTEAFF.

The chain employs TRBV7-2 and TRBJ2-5, with unresolved D. This CDR3 is 14 amino acids long. Trimming removed 5 bases from V and 1 base from J, with 11 bases in between. Looked up from germline, CDR1 is SGHTA and CDR2 is FQGNSA. CDR3 in amino acids: CASSQSWSQETQYF. The DNA of the CDR3 is TGTGCCAGCAGCCAGTCGTGGTCCCAAGAGACCCAGTACTTC.

The V gene is TRBV5-1, the J gene TRBJ2-1; D perhaps matches TRBD1 (5 bases). Trimming removed 1 base at V and 0 bases at J, with 11 bases between. Germline-derived CDR1 and CDR2 are SGHRS and YFSETQ. The CDR3 loop spans 16 amino acids. The CDR3 bases are TGCGCCAGCAGCTTGTACGGTAGGGGCTCCTACAATGAGCAGTTCTTC. Translating gives CASSLYGRGSYNEQFF.

The chain uses TRBV3-1 (or the pseudogene TRBV3-2) and TRBJ2-4, with 7 bases identical to TRBD1. V shed 4 bases, J shed 6 bases, and the junction held 9 bases outside the gene matches. Germline CDR1 reads LGHDT; CDR2 reads YNNKEL (reference sequence). The CDR3 sequence is 15 residues long. The CDR3 sequence is CASSPQQGITNIQYF. CDR3 nucleotide sequence: TGTGCCAGCAGCCCTCAACAGGGGATTACAAACATTCAGTACTTC.

This clone was detected only once. CDR3 nucleotides: TGTGCCACCAGTGATCCCCGGGACACCGAGACCCAGTACTTC. Translation gives CATSDPRDTETQYF. The chain couples TRBV24-1 to TRBJ2-5; tentative D call: TRBD1 (6 bases). This CDR3 spans 14 amino acids. Germline V gene lookup returns CDR1 KGHDR and CDR2 SFDVKD. V lost 3 bases, J lost 5 bases, and 12 bases lay in between.

This clone came up a few times. The chain is built from TRBV2 and TRBJ2-1; D is ambiguous. The germline V and J ends were trimmed by 5 bases and 8 bases, with 13 bases remaining between them. Germline V lookup: CDR1 SNHLY, CDR2 FYNNEI. This CDR3 contains 13 residues. The CDR3 sequence is CASSYDEDHEQFF. The CDR3 nucleotides read TGTGCCAGCAGTTACGACGAAGACCATGAGCAGTTCTTC.

This clone was counted between two and nine times. V and J are TRBV5-1 and TRBJ1-4, with a weak D call TRBD1 (5 bases). The V gene lost 4 bases and the J gene lost 7 bases, with 20 bases spanning the gap. CDR3 length equals 16 residues. Germline assignment: CDR1 SGHRS and CDR2 YFSETQ. CDR3 amino acids: CASSLGTLESGEKLFF. CDR3 bases: TGCGCCAGCAGCCTCGGGACTCTTGAGTCGGGTGAAAAACTGTTTTTT.

This rearrangement joins TRBV10-3 to TRBJ2-5, with D possibly matching TRBD1 (5 bases). CDR1 and CDR2 (germline): ENHRY, SYGVKD. There are 13 residues in the CDR3. V gave up 10 bases and J gave up 0 bases, with 12 bases separating them. The CDR3 sequence is CANKQENQETQYF. The CDR3 region has the DNA TGTGCCAACAAACAGGAGAACCAAGAGACCCAGTACTTC.

This chain links TRBV9 with TRBJ1-3; D ambiguous. Trimming removed 1 base at V and 0 bases at J, with 11 bases between. Germline V gene sequence: CDR1 SGDLS, CDR2 YYNGEE. The length of the CDR3 is 16 residues. CDR3 in DNA: TGTGCCAGCAGCGTACGCCCTAGGAACTCTGGAAACACCATATATTTT. Translated, it gives CASSVRPRNSGNTIYF.

This clone was found a few times. This same CDR3 is encoded by further DNA sequences in the sample. This rearrangement joins TRBV6-6 to TRBJ2-3; 12 nucleotides line up with TRBD2. Germline assignment: CDR1 MNHNY and CDR2 SVGAGI (reference sequence). CDR3 length: 18 amino acids. V lost 5 bases, J lost 1 base, and 10 bases stayed unmatched. The CDR3: CASSHGPGLAGGTDTQYF. In nucleotides, the CDR3 is TGTGCCAGCAGTCACGGACCGGGACTAGCGGGCGGCACAGATACGCAGTATTTT.

This chain joins TRBV7-8 and TRBJ1-3, with 7 bases fitting TRBD1. This CDR3 spans 12 amino acids. Trimming removed 5 bases from V and 16 bases from J; junction bases left unmatched: 11. From germline, CDR1 is SGHVS and CDR2 FQNEAQ. The CDR3, as DNA: TGTGCCAGCAGCCCCCTGAAGGACAGGTTCTATTTT. It encodes CASSPLKDRFYF.

The rearrangement joins TRBV2 to TRBJ2-5; D unclear. V was clipped by 3 bases and J by 1 base, with 6 bases between them. The CDR3 is 13 amino acids. Germline lookup yields CDR1 SNHLY and CDR2 FYNNEI. The DNA for the CDR3 is TGTGCCAGCAGTGACGGGTCCCAAGAGACCCAGTACTTC. Its translation: CASSDGSQETQYF.

This clone was counted between two and nine times. This sequence joins TRBV3-1 (or the pseudogene TRBV3-2) and TRBJ2-2; TRBD2 matches 14 bases. The J segment lost 6 bases and the V segment lost 1 base, leaving 19 bases of the junction unmatched. Per germline, CDR1 LGHDT and CDR2 YNNKEL (reference sequence). The CDR3 totals 22 residues. In DNA, the CDR3 is TGTGCCAGCAGCCAAGGGTCGTCTCGGACTAGCGGGGGGCCCTACCTCCCCGGGGAGCTGTTTTTT. Protein: CASSQGSSRTSGGPYLPGELFF.

This clone was recorded a few times. The chain is built from TRBV7-9 and TRBJ2-5; D gene uncertain. The CDR3 sequence is 11 residues long. V was trimmed by 5 bases and J by 5 bases, leaving 6 bases between them. Per the germline V gene, CDR1 is SEHNR and CDR2 is FQNEAQ (reference sequence). The CDR3 sequence: CASSPGETQYF. The CDR3 DNA is TGTGCCAGCAGCCCCGGGGAGACCCAGTACTTC.

The chain uses TRBV7-2 and TRBJ2-3; possibly TRBD1 for D (5 bases). Germline CDR1 is SGHTA and CDR2 is FQGNSA. Trimming removed 0 bases at V and 2 bases at J, with 12 bases between. The length of the CDR3 is 16 residues. CDR3 DNA sequence: TGTGCCAGCAGCTTAGCGGGAACAGGCCACACAGATACGCAGTATTTT. It specifies CASSLAGTGHTDTQYF.

The chain has TRBV18 and TRBJ1-1; D is perhaps TRBD1 (5 bases). Germline lookup yields CDR1 KGHSH and CDR2 LQKENI. V was pared by 6 bases and J by 5 bases, with 13 bases between. The CDR3 runs to 13 residues. The CDR3 DNA is TGTGCCAGCTCGGATATTCGGGGGACTGAAGCTTTCTTT. It translates to CASSDIRGTEAFF.